These T cell receptor beta chains were read from a single sample in a study of T cell responses to AZD1222 COVID-19 vaccine. TCRdb keeps only in-frame clones here, not all; method: immunoSEQ multiplex PCR. The repertoire holds around 110,000 clones, with 70% to 90% as singletons. The material was peripheral blood, obtained on day 0 of AZD1222 vaccination. The origin of the receptors is an adult in good health. Each CDR3 is given with its conserved first and last residue. The order of the fields is V gene, J gene, clone size, D gene, CDR3 protein, CDR3 DNA. D genes are given only for firm matches. Size tells how often a clone was seen (once, few, many) or the class of an expanded clone, and some rows leave it out.

V: TRBV7-9; J: TRBJ1-5; size: -; D: -; CDR3: CASSLDDSWGNQPQHF; DNA: TGTGCCAGCAGCTTAGACGACTCCTGGGGCAATCAGCCCCAGCATTTT
V: TRBV5-4; J: TRBJ1-4; size: -; D: -; CDR3: CASSPGSGDEKLFF; DNA: TGTGCCAGCAGCCCAGGGAGTGGGGATGAAAAACTGTTTTTT
V: TRBV7-9; J: TRBJ2-3; size: -; D: TRBD2; CDR3: CASRTSGGSRKDTQYF; DNA: TGTGCCTCAAGGACTAGCGGGGGTTCCCGAAAAGATACGCAGTATTTT
V: TRBV9; J: TRBJ2-2; size: -; D: -; CDR3: CASSHRGQRLANTGELFF; DNA: TGTGCCAGCAGCCACCGGGGCCAACGACTCGCGAACACCGGGGAGCTGTTTTTT
V: TRBV6-5; J: TRBJ2-7; size: once; D: TRBD1; CDR3: CASSSTGGGYEQYF; DNA: TGTGCCAGCAGCTCGACAGGGGGTGGGTACGAGCAGTACTTC
V: TRBV6-5; J: TRBJ2-7; size: -; D: -; CDR3: CASSPPGQGVYEQYF; DNA: TGTGCCAGCAGCCCCCCTGGGCAGGGTGTCTACGAGCAGTACTTC
V: TRBV4-3; J: TRBJ1-2; size: -; D: -; CDR3: CASSQDVERGYTF; DNA: TGCGCCAGCAGCCAAGATGTGGAGAGGGGCTACACCTTC
V: TRBV19; J: TRBJ1-3; size: -; D: -; CDR3: CASSTHGGTGNTIYF; DNA: TGTGCCAGTAGTACCCACGGGGGCACTGGAAACACCATATATTTT
V: TRBV11-2; J: TRBJ1-2; size: -; D: -; CDR3: CASSLDRGFQNYGYTF; DNA: TGTGCCAGCAGCTTAGACAGGGGTTTTCAAAACTATGGCTACACCTTC
V: TRBV30; J: TRBJ2-7; size: once; D: -; CDR3: CAWSVQGSRVQYF; DNA: TGTGCCTGGAGTGTTCAGGGAAGTAGGGTGCAGTACTTC
V: TRBV7-9; J: TRBJ1-1; size: once; D: -; CDR3: CASSKYGLNTEAFF; DNA: TGTGCCAGCAGCAAATACGGCCTGAACACTGAAGCTTTCTTT
V: TRBV5-6; J: TRBJ1-1; size: -; D: TRBD1; CDR3: CASSHRTGGEVNTEAFF; DNA: TGTGCCAGCAGCCATCGGACAGGGGGCGAGGTGAACACTGAAGCTTTCTTT
V: TRBV7-2; J: TRBJ1-5; size: -; D: -; CDR3: CASSQGPGENQPQHF; DNA: TGTGCCAGCAGCCAAGGGCCCGGGGAGAATCAGCCCCAGCATTTT
V: TRBV7-2; J: TRBJ2-3; size: -; D: -; CDR3: CASSLYGGIVTDTQYF; DNA: TGTGCCAGCAGCTTATACGGGGGCATCGTCACAGATACGCAGTATTTT
V: TRBV9; J: TRBJ2-1; size: -; D: TRBD2; CDR3: CASSVGGGGYQQFF; DNA: TGTGCCAGCAGCGTAGGAGGCGGGGGATATCAGCAGTTCTTC
V: TRBV28; J: TRBJ1-1; size: once; D: TRBD1; CDR3: CASSLGQVRHTEAFF; DNA: TGTGCCAGCAGTCTAGGACAGGTTCGGCACACTGAAGCTTTCTTT
V: TRBV7-6; J: TRBJ1-5; size: -; D: -; CDR3: CASSLLRGLNQPQHF; DNA: TGTGCCAGCAGCCTACTGAGGGGGTTGAATCAGCCCCAGCATTTT
V: TRBV5-1; J: TRBJ1-1; size: -; D: -; CDR3: CASSLAITSRTEAFF; DNA: TGCGCCAGCAGCTTGGCCATAACATCTCGGACTGAAGCTTTCTTT
V: TRBV29-1; J: TRBJ2-7; size: -; D: TRBD1; CDR3: CSSYVTGAYEQYF; DNA: TGCAGCTCTTATGTGACAGGGGCTTACGAGCAGTACTTC
V: TRBV7-6; J: TRBJ2-5; size: -; D: -; CDR3: CASSLAGSETQYF; DNA: TGTGCCAGCAGCTTAGCGGGGTCGGAGACCCAGTACTTC
V: TRBV4-2; J: TRBJ1-4; size: -; D: TRBD1; CDR3: CASSLRRQGSRWDVVKLFF; DNA: TGTGCCAGCAGCCTACGCCGACAGGGCTCCCGGTGGGATGTGGTCAAACTGTTTTTT
V: TRBV19; J: TRBJ2-1; size: -; D: TRBD1; CDR3: CASSMTGGFYNEQFF; DNA: TGTGCCAGTAGTATGACAGGGGGTTTCTACAATGAGCAGTTCTTC
V: TRBV6-5; J: TRBJ1-1; size: many; D: -; CDR3: CASSDGQLNTEAFF; DNA: TGTGCCAGCAGCGACGGGCAGTTGAACACTGAAGCTTTCTTT
V: TRBV4-3; J: TRBJ2-3; size: -; D: TRBD1; CDR3: CASSLRHGQGDADTQYF; DNA: TGCGCCAGCAGCCTTCGACACGGACAGGGGGACGCAGATACGCAGTATTTT
V: TRBV10-3; J: TRBJ1-1; size: few; D: TRBD1; CDR3: CAISTTGGNTEAFF; DNA: TGTGCCATCAGCACAACAGGGGGGAACACTGAAGCTTTCTTT
V: TRBV18; J: TRBJ2-2; size: -; D: -; CDR3: CASSPPGMANTGELFF; DNA: TGTGCCAGCTCACCACCGGGAATGGCGAACACCGGGGAGCTGTTTTTT
V: TRBV28; J: TRBJ2-5; size: -; D: -; CDR3: CASSFPSLETQYF; DNA: TGTGCCAGCAGTTTCCCGTCACTTGAGACCCAGTACTTC
V: TRBV7-2; J: TRBJ1-6; size: -; D: TRBD1; CDR3: CASSLADRRNSPLHF; DNA: TGTGCCAGCAGCTTAGCGGACAGGAGGAATTCACCCCTCCACTTT
V: TRBV4-2; J: TRBJ1-4; size: -; D: TRBD1; CDR3: CASSQDPAGGLANEKLFF; DNA: TGTGCCAGCAGCCAAGATCCGGCAGGGGGCTTGGCTAATGAAAAACTGTTTTTT
V: TRBV6-6; J: TRBJ1-5; size: -; D: -; CDR3: CASRMGSQPQHF; DNA: TGTGCCAGCAGGATGGGATCTCAGCCCCAGCATTTT
V: TRBV7-2; J: TRBJ1-2; size: -; D: -; CDR3: CASSRGRRGGYTF; DNA: TGTGCCAGCAGTCGTGGTCGGCGGGGTGGCTACACCTTC
V: TRBV3-1/TRBV3-2; J: TRBJ1-2; size: -; D: TRBD1; CDR3: CASSQVRGGRYTF; DNA: TGTGCCAGCAGCCAAGTTCGAGGGGGCAGGTACACCTTC
V: TRBV12-3/TRBV12-4; J: TRBJ1-6; size: -; D: -; CDR3: CASQAAGRALHF; DNA: TGTGCCAGCCAGGCGGCCGGACGGGCCCTCCACTTT
V: TRBV19; J: TRBJ2-3; size: once; D: TRBD2; CDR3: CASSPGLAGVNTQYF; DNA: TGTGCCAGTAGTCCCGGACTAGCGGGAGTAAATACGCAGTATTTT
V: TRBV7-8; J: TRBJ1-5; size: -; D: TRBD1; CDR3: CASSPDRGNQPQHF; DNA: TGTGCCAGCAGCCCCGACAGGGGCAATCAGCCCCAGCATTTT
V: TRBV7-3; J: TRBJ2-1; size: -; D: TRBD2; CDR3: CASSQRRGVAGARSHEQFF; DNA: TGTGCCAGCAGCCAAAGGAGGGGTGTAGCGGGAGCGCGGAGCCATGAGCAGTTCTTC
V: TRBV6-1; J: TRBJ1-2; size: -; D: -; CDR3: CASSEQGNYGYTF; DNA: TGTGCCAGCAGTGAACAGGGTAACTATGGCTACACCTTC
V: TRBV30; J: TRBJ1-2; size: -; D: TRBD1; CDR3: CAWSGPRGFYGYTF; DNA: TGTGCCTGGAGTGGGCCCAGGGGGTTCTATGGCTACACCTTC
V: TRBV7-6; J: TRBJ1-1; size: -; D: -; CDR3: CASSSDPNTEAFF; DNA: TGTGCCAGCAGCTCCGACCCGAACACTGAAGCTTTCTTT
V: TRBV18; J: TRBJ2-3; size: -; D: -; CDR3: CASSTTGGTSTDTQYF; DNA: TGTGCCAGCTCAACGACAGGCGGAACTAGCACAGATACGCAGTATTTT
V: TRBV19; J: TRBJ2-1; size: -; D: TRBD2; CDR3: CASSIGTSGSTYNEQFF; DNA: TGTGCCAGTAGTATCGGGACTAGCGGTTCCACCTACAATGAGCAGTTCTTC
V: TRBV18; J: TRBJ1-1; size: -; D: -; CDR3: CASSPVSLNTEAFF; DNA: TGTGCCAGCTCACCAGTGTCACTGAACACTGAAGCTTTCTTT
V: TRBV6-2/TRBV6-3; J: TRBJ1-2; size: -; D: -; CDR3: CASSRAREGYTF; DNA: TGTGCCAGCAGTAGGGCCAGGGAGGGCTACACCTTC
V: TRBV7-2; J: TRBJ1-1; size: once; D: TRBD1; CDR3: CASSIRDRGTTEAFF; DNA: TGTGCCAGCAGCATCCGGGACAGGGGGACCACTGAAGCTTTCTTT
V: TRBV9; J: TRBJ1-1; size: -; D: -; CDR3: CASSVEYLNTEAFF; DNA: TGTGCCAGCAGCGTAGAATACCTGAACACTGAAGCTTTCTTT
V: TRBV7-5; J: TRBJ1-5; size: -; D: -; CDR3: CVRSLGVRPKQPQHF; DNA: TGTGTCAGAAGCTTGGGAGTGAGGCCCAAGCAGCCCCAGCATTTT
V: TRBV2; J: TRBJ2-1; size: once; D: TRBD2; CDR3: CASRTGTSGGSINEQFF; DNA: TGTGCCAGCAGGACCGGGACTAGCGGGGGCTCGATCAATGAGCAGTTCTTC
V: TRBV30; J: TRBJ1-2; size: -; D: -; CDR3: CAWEPGAGYTF; DNA: TGTGCCTGGGAGCCAGGCGCTGGCTACACCTTC
V: TRBV2; J: TRBJ1-1; size: -; D: -; CDR3: CASSEFSGSGTEAFF; DNA: TGTGCCAGCAGTGAATTCTCGGGCAGCGGCACTGAAGCTTTCTTT
V: TRBV5-1; J: TRBJ1-5; size: -; D: -; CDR3: CASSLGEGPQHF; DNA: TGCGCCAGCAGCTTGGGGGAGGGTCCCCAGCATTTT
V: TRBV3-1/TRBV3-2; J: TRBJ2-1; size: -; D: TRBD2; CDR3: CASSQAGGDEQFF; DNA: TGTGCCAGCAGCCAGGCGGGGGGCGATGAGCAGTTCTTC
V: TRBV5-1; J: TRBJ2-3; size: -; D: TRBD1; CDR3: CASSGSQGVFSTDTQYF; DNA: TGCGCCAGCAGCGGGTCCCAGGGGGTCTTTTCCACAGATACGCAGTATTTT
V: TRBV5-8; J: TRBJ1-1; size: -; D: -; CDR3: CASSGDTPEAFF; DNA: TGTGCCAGCAGCGGGGACACTCCTGAAGCTTTCTTT